A selection of T cell receptor beta chains follows, all from one sample in a study of T cell repertoires in ileal Crohn's disease. Clones were sequenced by immunoSEQ multiplex PCR, and TCRdb holds only the in-frame ones, with some missing. The sample includes some 10,000 clones, more than 65% of them seen just once. Sequencing was performed on ileal tissue. These receptors originate from an adult with Crohn's disease. Each CDR3 is given with its conserved first and last residue.

j_call | v_call | cdr3_aa
TRBJ1-2 | TRBV2 | CALWGENGYTF
TRBJ1-3 | TRBV29-1 | CSVTDSNSGNTIYF
TRBJ2-2 | TRBV30 | CAWSVIAGELFF
TRBJ1-5 | TRBV18 | CASSPLRTGFCFQPQHF
TRBJ1-1 | TRBV19 | CASIKREGSEAFF
TRBJ2-2 | TRBV9 | CASGGGPAGELFF
TRBJ2-3 | TRBV10-3 | CAISDSRSTDTQYF
TRBJ2-5 | TRBV7-2 | CASSFKGGKETQYF
TRBJ1-1 | TRBV29-1 | CSVEQQGRSTEAFF
TRBJ1-6 | TRBV4-1 | CASSQDGDRSNSPLHF
TRBJ2-1 | TRBV5-1 | CASSLGVSYNEQFF
TRBJ1-1 | TRBV19 | CASRPNPGAGAEAFF
TRBJ1-1 | TRBV18 | CASSPPPDRGRAFF
TRBJ2-7 | TRBV7-8 | CASSLGSMLGHGVYEQYF
TRBJ1-6 | TRBV7-7 | CASSQMDRVNSPLHF
TRBJ1-5 | TRBV4-2 | CASSQDLGLFQPQHF
TRBJ2-7 | TRBV30 | CAWREAGSSYEQYF
TRBJ1-2 | TRBV19 | CASSKTGNYGYTF
TRBJ2-7 | TRBV5-1 | CASRPGTGYEQYF
TRBJ1-2 | TRBV27 | CASSLSPYITGVNGYTF
TRBJ1-2 | TRBV7-9 | CASSRRQGGYTF
TRBJ1-4 | TRBV14 | CASSNSESRTNEKLFF
TRBJ2-7 | TRBV10-2 | CASSGHSYEQYF
TRBJ1-5 | TRBV28 | CASSLGGQINQPQHF
TRBJ1-2 | TRBV9 | CASSGRVVFGGANYGYTF